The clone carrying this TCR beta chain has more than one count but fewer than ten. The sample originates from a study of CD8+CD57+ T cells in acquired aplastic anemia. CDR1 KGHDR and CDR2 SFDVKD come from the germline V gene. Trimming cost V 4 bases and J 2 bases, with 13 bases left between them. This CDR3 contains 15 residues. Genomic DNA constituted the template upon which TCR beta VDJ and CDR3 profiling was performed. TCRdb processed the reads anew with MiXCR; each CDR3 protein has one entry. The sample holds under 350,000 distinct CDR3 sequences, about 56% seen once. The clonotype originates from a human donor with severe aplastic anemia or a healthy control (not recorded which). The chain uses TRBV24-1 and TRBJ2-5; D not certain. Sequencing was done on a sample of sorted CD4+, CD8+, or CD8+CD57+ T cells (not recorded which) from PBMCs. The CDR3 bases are TGTGCCACCAGTGAGAGGTCAAGCAATCAAGAGACCCAGTACTTC. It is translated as CATSERSSNQETQYF.